These 19 T cell receptor beta chains share one sample of origin, sequenced in a study of shared clonotypes between healthy human individuals. The method was immunoSEQ multiplex PCR; TCRdb's version includes in-frame clones alone and lacks a portion of them. The table includes approximately 640,000 clones, 90% detected once. Material for sequencing was memory CD8+ T cells from PBMCs. As to subset: CD45RO+ cells pooled with CCR7-negative TemRA cells. The origin of the receptors is a man aged 18-30 years in good health. Some clones in this sample may be carry-over from other donors' samples.

The V gene is TRBV2, the J gene TRBJ2-7; a weak D match, TRBD2 (5 bases). The length of the CDR3 is 13 residues. Germline V gene sequence: CDR1 SNHLY, CDR2 FYNNEI. V was clipped by 8 bases and J by 4 bases, with 15 bases between them. The CDR3 is CASFAGRGYEQYF. CDR3 sequence (DNA): TGTGCCAGCTTCGCGGGTCGGGGTTACGAGCAGTACTTC.

This clone was observed a handful of times. The chain recombines TRBV15 with TRBJ2-5; the match to TRBD2 covers 10 bases. This CDR3 region has 16 residues. Looked up from germline, CDR1 is LNHNV and CDR2 is YYDKDF (reference sequence). Trimming removed 4 bases from V and 4 bases from J; junction bases left unmatched: 9. The CDR3 DNA is TGTGCCACCAGCAAACGAATTAGCGGGAGGCCAGAGACCCAGTACTTC. Its protein product is CATSKRISGRPETQYF.

For this clone: Different DNA sequences within this sample yield the same CDR3. The chain has TRBV5-1 and TRBJ2-1, with 8 bases lining up with TRBD1. The CDR3 extends over 15 amino acids. The germline gives CDR1 SGHRS, CDR2 YFSETQ. V was pared by 1 base and J by 3 bases, with 3 bases of the junction left unmatched. The CDR3, as DNA: TGCGCCAGCAGCTTGTCAGGGGGCAGCTACAATGAGCAGTTCTTC. It codes for CASSLSGGSYNEQFF.

This chain links TRBV13 with TRBJ2-2; D gene ambiguous. The CDR3 is 14 residues long. The V gene lost 1 base and the J gene lost 4 bases, with 7 bases spanning the gap. Germline loops: CDR1 PRHDT, CDR2 FYEKMQ (reference sequence). This CDR3 reads CASSLVHGTGELFF. For the CDR3, the DNA is TGTGCCAGCAGCTTAGTCCACGGCACCGGGGAGCTGTTTTTT.

The chain joins TRBV6-5 to TRBJ2-1; tentatively, D is TRBD2 (6 bases). The CDR3 totals 14 residues. Germline V lookup: CDR1 MNHEY, CDR2 SVGAGI. With 4 bases removed from V and 0 bases from J, the gap between germline ends came to 7 bases. CDR3 in DNA: TGTGCCAGCAGTTCGGGGGTCTCCTACAATGAGCAGTTCTTC. This codes for CASSSGVSYNEQFF.

V usage is TRBV27 and J usage is TRBJ1-1; 9 bases are shared with TRBD1. Germline CDR1 MNHEY, CDR2 SMNVEV (reference sequence). V was pared by 6 bases and J by 4 bases, with 9 bases of the junction left unmatched. CDR3 size: 15 residues. The CDR3 region has the DNA TGTGCCAGCAGCCCACGGACAGGGGCCGCCACTGAAGCTTTCTTT. Its protein is CASSPRTGAATEAFF.

V is TRBV4-1 and J is TRBJ2-7; TRBD2 matches at 7 bases. V lost 4 bases, J lost 3 bases, and 3 bases stayed unmatched. The CDR3 sequence is 13 residues long. Looked up from germline, CDR1 is MGHRA and CDR2 is YSYEKL. In DNA form, the CDR3 reads TGCGCCAGCAGCCGACTAGCTGGCTACGAGCAGTACTTC. Translating it yields CASSRLAGYEQYF.

The chain uses TRBV27 and TRBJ1-2, with D maybe TRBD1 (6 bases). Germline CDR1 reads MNHEY; CDR2 reads SMNVEV (reference sequence). V lost 8 bases and J lost 2, with 9 bases in between. CDR3 size: 12 residues. The CDR3, as DNA: TGTGCCAGCCAGGACAGCAACTATGGCTACACCTTC. Its translation: CASQDSNYGYTF.

This chain connects TRBV13 to TRBJ1-1; TRBD1 is a possible D gene (5 bases). The V and J ends lost 2 bases and 0 bases respectively, with 10 bases between them. Looked up from germline, CDR1 is PRHDT and CDR2 is FYEKMQ (reference sequence). The CDR3 runs to 15 residues. For the CDR3, the DNA is TGTGCCAGCAGCTTAATCAGGGAGCTGAACACTGAAGCTTTCTTT. This gives the protein CASSLIRELNTEAFF.

This chain joins TRBV27 and TRBJ2-7; TRBD2 matches 12 bases. This CDR3 is 17 amino acids long. J was trimmed by 4 bases and V by 4 bases; bases with no gene match: 11. Germline-derived CDR1 and CDR2 are MNHEY and SMNVEV (reference sequence). Here the CDR3 reads CASSSPQTSGRSYEQYF. CDR3 sequence (DNA): TGTGCCAGCAGTTCTCCTCAGACTAGCGGGAGAAGTTACGAGCAGTACTTC.

The genes are TRBV10-3 and TRBJ2-5; D ambiguous. The CDR3 sequence is 14 residues long. CDR1 is ENHRY and CDR2 is SYGVKD in the germline V gene. The V end lost 2 bases, the J end lost 2 bases, and 9 bases lay between the germline ends. The CDR3 DNA follows: TGTGCCATCAGTGAGGTGCGGTTACAAGAGACCCAGTACTTC. It encodes CAISEVRLQETQYF.

The rearrangement uses TRBV12-5 and TRBJ2-2, with 7 bases aligning to TRBD1. The germline CDR1 and CDR2 sequences are LGHNT and FRNRAP. J was trimmed by 3 bases and V by 1 base; bases with no gene match: 8. The CDR3 runs 17 residues. The chain's CDR3 is CASGLAPGGSDTGELFF. The CDR3 nucleotides read TGTGCTAGTGGTTTGGCCCCAGGGGGTTCGGACACCGGGGAGCTGTTTTTT. Full variable domain (remainder filled in from reference TRBV12-5 and TRBJ2-2): DARVTQTPRHKVTEMGQEVTMRCQPILGHNTVFWYRQTMMQGLELLAYFRNRAPLDDSGMPKDRFSAEMPDATLATLKIQPSEPRDSAVYFCASGLAPGGSDTGELFFGEGSRLTVL.

A single count supports this clone. The rearrangement uses TRBV10-2 and TRBJ2-1; 7 bases align to TRBD2. In germline, CDR1 is WSHSY, CDR2 SAAADI. The ends lost 2 bases at V and 6 bases at J; junction bases unmatched: 10. The CDR3 sequence is 16 residues long. CDR3 sequence reads: CASSEPRVGGPNEQFF. The CDR3 DNA follows: TGCGCCAGCAGTGAGCCCCGAGTGGGAGGGCCCAATGAGCAGTTCTTC.

The chain joins TRBV28 to TRBJ1-1; the D gene is possibly TRBD1 (5 bases). CDR3 length equals 12 residues. Germline V gene lookup returns CDR1 MDHEN and CDR2 SYDVKM. V was pared by 7 bases and J by 4 bases, with 10 bases between. CDR3 residues: CASNKRGTEAFF. CDR3 DNA: TGTGCCAGCAACAAGAGGGGCACTGAAGCTTTCTTT.

V usage is TRBV6-1 and J usage is TRBJ2-2; D gene unclear. CDR1 and CDR2 from the germline V gene are MNHNS and SASEGT. Trimming cost V 4 bases and J 4 bases, with 13 bases left between them. The CDR3 extends over 15 amino acids. The CDR3 sequence: CASSVLSKVTGELFF. CDR3 sequence (DNA): TGTGCCAGCAGTGTTCTGTCCAAGGTCACCGGGGAGCTGTTTTTT.

The chain joins TRBV9 to TRBJ1-2, with 7 bases that match TRBD1. This CDR3 has 14 residues. From germline, CDR1 is SGDLS and CDR2 YYNGEE. J gave up 6 bases and V 3 bases, and 8 bases lay outside the gene matches. Here the CDR3 DNA reads TGTGCCAGCAGCGGGGGACAGTCGGTGAATGGCTACACCTTC. Its protein is CASSGGQSVNGYTF. Full variable domain (missing parts from reference TRBV9 and TRBJ1-2): DSGVTQTPKHLITATGQRVTLRCSPRSGDLSVYWYQQSLDQGLQFLIQYYNGEERAKGNILERFSAQQFPDLHSELNLSSLELGDSALYFCASSGGQSVNGYTFGSGTRLTVV.

The chain is built from TRBV15 and TRBJ2-3; possibly TRBD2 for D (6 bases). V was pared by 2 bases and J by 4 bases, with 13 bases between. This CDR3 spans 15 amino acids. Germline-derived CDR1 and CDR2 are LNHNV and YYDKDF (reference sequence). The CDR3 coding sequence is TGTGCCACCAGCAGACTGGCGGGATCCCCAGATACGCAGTATTTT. Its protein is CATSRLAGSPDTQYF.

The CDR3 region has the DNA TGTGCCAGCAGTCAAGTCCGGGACAGGGGCTATGGCTACACCTTC. Protein: CASSQVRDRGYGYTF. The chain is built from TRBV2 and TRBJ1-2, with 10 bases that match TRBD1. Germline V gives CDR1 SNHLY, CDR2 FYNNEI. The CDR3 runs 15 residues. Trimming took 5 bases from V and 4 from J; bases not matched to a gene: 7.

The chain carries TRBV27 and TRBJ2-7; D is undetermined. The length of the CDR3 is 14 residues. The V gene lost 3 bases and the J gene lost 5 bases, with 14 bases spanning the gap. CDR1 and CDR2 from the germline V gene are MNHEY and SMNVEV (reference sequence). CDR3 in DNA: TGTGCCAGCAGTTTGAACGGAATCCGTGACGAGCAGTACTTC. Its protein product is CASSLNGIRDEQYF.